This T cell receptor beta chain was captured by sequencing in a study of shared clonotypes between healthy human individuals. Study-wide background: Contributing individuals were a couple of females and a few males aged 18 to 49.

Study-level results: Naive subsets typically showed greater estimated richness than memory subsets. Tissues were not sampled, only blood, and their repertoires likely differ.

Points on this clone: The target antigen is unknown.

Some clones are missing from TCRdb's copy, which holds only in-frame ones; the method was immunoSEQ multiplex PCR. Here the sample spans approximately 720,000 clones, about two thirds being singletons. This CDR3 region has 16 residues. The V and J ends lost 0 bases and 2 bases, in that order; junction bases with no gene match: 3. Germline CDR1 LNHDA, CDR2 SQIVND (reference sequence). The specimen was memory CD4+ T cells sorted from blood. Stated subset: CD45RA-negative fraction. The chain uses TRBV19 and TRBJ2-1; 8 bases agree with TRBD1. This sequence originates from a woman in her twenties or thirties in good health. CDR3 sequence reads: CASSIDRDRTYNEQFF. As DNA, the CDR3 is TGTGCCAGTAGTATAGACCGGGACAGGACCTACAATGAGCAGTTCTTC.